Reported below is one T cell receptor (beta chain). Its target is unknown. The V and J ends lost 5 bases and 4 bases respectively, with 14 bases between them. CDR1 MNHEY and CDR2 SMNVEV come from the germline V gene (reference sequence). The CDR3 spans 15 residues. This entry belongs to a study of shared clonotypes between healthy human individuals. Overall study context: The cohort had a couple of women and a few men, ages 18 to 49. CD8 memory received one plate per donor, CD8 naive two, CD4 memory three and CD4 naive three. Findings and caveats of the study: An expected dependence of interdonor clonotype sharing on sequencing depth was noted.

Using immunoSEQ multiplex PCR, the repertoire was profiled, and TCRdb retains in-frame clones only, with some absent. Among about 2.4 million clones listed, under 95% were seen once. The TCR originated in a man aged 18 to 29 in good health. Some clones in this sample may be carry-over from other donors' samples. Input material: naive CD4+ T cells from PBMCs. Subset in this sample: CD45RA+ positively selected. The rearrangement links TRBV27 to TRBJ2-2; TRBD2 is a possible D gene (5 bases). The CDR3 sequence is CASSRGGERTGELFF. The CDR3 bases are TGTGCCAGCAGTAGAGGAGGAGAGCGCACCGGGGAGCTGTTTTTT.